These T cell receptor beta chains were read from a single sample in a study of blood T cells in healthy people across ages. TCRdb redid the calling of the 5' RACE reads with MiXCR, one entry per CDR3 protein. The sample comprises hundreds of thousands of distinct CDR3 sequences, less than 35% of which are singletons, and around 16% rests with the top ten. The sequenced sample consisted of blood. The receptors originated from a woman aged 80 or over in good health. Each CDR3 is given with its conserved first and last residue. A D gene is named only where the DNA matches it firmly. Size is stated for part of the rows, as once, few or many counts, or as a class when the clone is expanded.

CDR3aa: CASQERASGDTQYF
CDR3nt: TGTGCCAGTCAGGAAAGGGCCAGTGGCGATACGCAGTATTTT
d_gene: NA
v_gene: TRBV7-9
abundance: many
j_gene: TRBJ2-3

CDR3aa: CSVGRSQETQYF
CDR3nt: TGCAGCGTTGGCAGGTCACAAGAGACCCAGTACTTC
d_gene: NA
v_gene: TRBV29-1
abundance: NA
j_gene: TRBJ2-5

CDR3aa: CASSPMQGTGHEQYF
CDR3nt: TGTGCCAGCAGCCCTATGCAGGGGACCGGGCACGAGCAGTACTTC
d_gene: NA
v_gene: TRBV5-6
abundance: many
j_gene: TRBJ2-7

CDR3aa: CASILQTSEQFF
CDR3nt: TGTGCCAGCATCTTACAAACAAGTGAGCAGTTCTTC
d_gene: NA
v_gene: TRBV5-5
abundance: many
j_gene: TRBJ2-1

CDR3aa: CASSSGTGNSPLHF
CDR3nt: TGTGCCAGCAGCTCCGGGACAGGAAATTCACCCCTCCACTTT
d_gene: TRBD1
v_gene: TRBV5-6
abundance: many
j_gene: TRBJ1-6

CDR3aa: CASSPRSGGTNTGELFF
CDR3nt: TGTGCCAGCAGCCCCCGTAGCGGGGGGACCAACACCGGGGAGCTGTTTTTT
d_gene: TRBD2
v_gene: TRBV9
abundance: many
j_gene: TRBJ2-2

CDR3aa: CATSRDRLSLEQYF
CDR3nt: TGTGCCACCAGCAGAGATCGACTATCTCTCGAGCAGTACTTC
d_gene: NA
v_gene: TRBV15
abundance: many
j_gene: TRBJ2-7

CDR3aa: CSASVGGTGELFF
CDR3nt: TGCAGTGCTAGCGTCGGGGGCACCGGGGAGCTGTTTTTT
d_gene: NA
v_gene: TRBV20-1
abundance: NA
j_gene: TRBJ2-2

CDR3aa: CATGKPSGREGNEQFF
CDR3nt: TGTGCCACGGGAAAACCCAGCGGGAGAGAGGGGAATGAGCAGTTCTTC
d_gene: TRBD2
v_gene: TRBV10-3
abundance: NA
j_gene: TRBJ2-1

CDR3aa: CASQGGAGNTEAFF
CDR3nt: TGCGCCAGTCAGGGGGGTGCGGGAAACACTGAAGCTTTCTTT
d_gene: TRBD1
v_gene: TRBV5-1
abundance: many
j_gene: TRBJ1-1

CDR3aa: CASSTGTGSGNTEAFF
CDR3nt: TGTGCCAGCAGCACTGGGACAGGGTCTGGGAACACTGAAGCTTTCTTT
d_gene: TRBD1
v_gene: TRBV7-9
abundance: NA
j_gene: TRBJ1-1

CDR3aa: CSAQTSGGASYEQFF
CDR3nt: TGCAGTGCACAGACTAGCGGGGGGGCTTCGTATGAGCAGTTCTTC
d_gene: TRBD2
v_gene: TRBV20-1
abundance: many
j_gene: TRBJ2-1

CDR3aa: CASSFDRGIELFF
CDR3nt: TGTGCCAGCAGTTTCGACAGGGGGATCGAACTGTTTTTT
d_gene: TRBD1
v_gene: TRBV6-6
abundance: NA
j_gene: TRBJ1-4

CDR3aa: CVSSYERGSPLHF
CDR3nt: TGTGTCAGCAGTTACGAAAGAGGGTCACCCCTCCACTTT
d_gene: NA
v_gene: TRBV6-5
abundance: NA
j_gene: TRBJ1-6

CDR3aa: CASSRGAREVEKLFF
CDR3nt: TGTGCCAGCAGCCGTGGTGCCCGAGAGGTCGAAAAACTGTTTTTT
d_gene: NA
v_gene: TRBV28
abundance: few
j_gene: TRBJ1-4

CDR3aa: CASSLSSRSDTQYF
CDR3nt: TGCGCCAGCAGCTTGTCTTCCAGGTCAGATACGCAGTATTTT
d_gene: NA
v_gene: TRBV5-1
abundance: once
j_gene: TRBJ2-3

CDR3aa: CAGSRGTGSSYEQYF
CDR3nt: TGTGCCGGCAGCCGTGGGACAGGTTCTTCCTACGAGCAGTACTTC
d_gene: TRBD1
v_gene: TRBV5-5
abundance: NA
j_gene: TRBJ2-7

CDR3aa: CASSQDLASGGSYNEQFF
CDR3nt: TGTGCCAGCAGCCAAGATCTTGCTAGCGGGGGATCCTACAATGAGCAGTTCTTC
d_gene: TRBD2
v_gene: TRBV3-1
abundance: many
j_gene: TRBJ2-1

CDR3aa: CASSLSVLAKNIQYF
CDR3nt: TGTGCCAGCAGCTTGAGCGTACTAGCCAAAAACATTCAGTACTTC
d_gene: NA
v_gene: TRBV5-5
abundance: many
j_gene: TRBJ2-4

CDR3aa: CASSEGGGSNSPLHF
CDR3nt: TGTGCCAGCAGTGAAGGAGGGGGATCGAATTCACCCCTCCACTTT
d_gene: NA
v_gene: TRBV2
abundance: many
j_gene: TRBJ1-6

CDR3aa: CASSPDGQKGNTIYF
CDR3nt: TGTGCCAGCAGCCCAGATGGACAAAAAGGAAACACCATATATTTT
d_gene: NA
v_gene: TRBV7-2
abundance: NA
j_gene: TRBJ1-3

CDR3aa: CAWSVWAGEERYF
CDR3nt: TGTGCCTGGAGTGTATGGGCGGGGGAGGAGCGGTACTTC
d_gene: TRBD2
v_gene: TRBV30
abundance: NA
j_gene: TRBJ2-5

CDR3aa: CASSPDRDKYQPQHF
CDR3nt: TGTGCCAGCAGCCCAGACAGGGACAAGTATCAGCCCCAGCATTTT
d_gene: TRBD1
v_gene: TRBV7-2
abundance: once
j_gene: TRBJ1-5

CDR3aa: CASSSSGEGGYGYTF
CDR3nt: TGTGCCAGCAGTTCGTCCGGGGAGGGAGGCTATGGCTACACCTTC
d_gene: NA
v_gene: TRBV28
abundance: few
j_gene: TRBJ1-2

CDR3aa: CASSVEWSSPLHF
CDR3nt: TGTGCCAGCAGCGTAGAGTGGTCTTCACCCCTCCACTTT
d_gene: NA
v_gene: TRBV9
abundance: few
j_gene: TRBJ1-6

CDR3aa: CSARDRRGADGSPLHF
CDR3nt: TGCAGTGCTAGAGATCGAAGGGGTGCTGACGGCTCACCCCTCCACTTT
d_gene: NA
v_gene: TRBV20-1
abundance: few
j_gene: TRBJ1-6

CDR3aa: CASSPVGAENRGQPQHF
CDR3nt: TGTGCCAGCTCACCAGTAGGAGCCGAAAATCGGGGTCAGCCCCAGCATTTT
d_gene: NA
v_gene: TRBV18
abundance: NA
j_gene: TRBJ1-5

CDR3aa: CSARARLAGDNEQFF
CDR3nt: TGCAGTGCTAGAGCCCGACTAGCGGGGGACAATGAGCAGTTCTTC
d_gene: TRBD2
v_gene: TRBV20-1
abundance: NA
j_gene: TRBJ2-1

CDR3aa: CASPPQGGGAEQFF
CDR3nt: TGTGCCAGCCCGCCTCAGGGCGGGGGGGCTGAGCAGTTCTTC
d_gene: TRBD2
v_gene: TRBV7-9
abundance: many
j_gene: TRBJ2-1

CDR3aa: CASSLGLAGFRNEQFF
CDR3nt: TGCGCCAGCAGCTTGGGCCTAGCGGGGTTTCGGAATGAGCAGTTCTTC
d_gene: TRBD2
v_gene: TRBV5-1
abundance: NA
j_gene: TRBJ2-1

CDR3aa: CASSRQSFTPDPHEQYF
CDR3nt: TGCGCCAGCAGCCGTCAATCATTCACGCCGGACCCCCACGAGCAGTACTTC
d_gene: NA
v_gene: TRBV23-1
abundance: NA
j_gene: TRBJ2-7

CDR3aa: CASSGGGTDQPQHF
CDR3nt: TGTGCCAGCTCCGGGGGGGGTACCGATCAGCCCCAGCATTTT
d_gene: NA
v_gene: TRBV18
abundance: NA
j_gene: TRBJ1-5

CDR3aa: CASSLTSGPYNEQFF
CDR3nt: TGTGCCAGCAGCTTAACTAGCGGTCCTTACAATGAGCAGTTCTTC
d_gene: TRBD2
v_gene: TRBV7-2
abundance: NA
j_gene: TRBJ2-1

CDR3aa: CSATRAGNTGELFF
CDR3nt: TGCAGTGCAACTCGGGCAGGGAACACCGGGGAGCTGTTTTTT
d_gene: NA
v_gene: TRBV20-1
abundance: NA
j_gene: TRBJ2-2

CDR3aa: CASSLARDYQRDGELFF
CDR3nt: TGCGCCAGCAGCTTGGCCCGGGACTACCAAAGGGACGGGGAGCTGTTTTTT
d_gene: TRBD2
v_gene: TRBV5-1
abundance: NA
j_gene: TRBJ2-2

CDR3aa: CASSVLSYEQYF
CDR3nt: TGTGCCAGCAGTGTGCTCTCCTACGAGCAGTACTTC
d_gene: NA
v_gene: TRBV6-1
abundance: many
j_gene: TRBJ2-7

CDR3aa: CASSDRTSYGYTF
CDR3nt: TGTGCCAGCTCGGACAGGACATCCTATGGCTACACCTTC
d_gene: TRBD1
v_gene: TRBV18
abundance: many
j_gene: TRBJ1-2

CDR3aa: CASSTGGSFPQPQHF
CDR3nt: TGTGCCAGTAGTACAGGGGGTTCTTTCCCTCAGCCCCAGCATTTT
d_gene: TRBD1
v_gene: TRBV19
abundance: few
j_gene: TRBJ1-5

CDR3aa: CSAWTGGYEQYF
CDR3nt: TGCAGTGCTTGGACAGGGGGCTACGAGCAGTACTTC
d_gene: TRBD1
v_gene: TRBV20-1
abundance: NA
j_gene: TRBJ2-7

CDR3aa: CASRQRGGREDTQYF
CDR3nt: TGTGCCAGCAGGCAGCGGGGGGGCCGAGAAGATACGCAGTATTTT
d_gene: TRBD2
v_gene: TRBV7-9
abundance: few
j_gene: TRBJ2-3

CDR3aa: CASLVEVGTEAFF
CDR3nt: TGTGCCAGCTTAGTGGAGGTGGGGACTGAAGCTTTCTTT
d_gene: NA
v_gene: TRBV6-5
abundance: NA
j_gene: TRBJ1-1

CDR3aa: CASSLVRAVYNEQFF
CDR3nt: TGTGCCAGCAGTTTAGTCAGGGCTGTCTACAATGAGCAGTTCTTC
d_gene: NA
v_gene: TRBV12-3/TRBV12-4
abundance: NA
j_gene: TRBJ2-1

CDR3aa: CSAGLTGGSYNEQYF
CDR3nt: TGCAGTGCTGGACTAACGGGGGGCTCCTACAATGAGCAGTACTTC
d_gene: NA
v_gene: TRBV20-1
abundance: NA
j_gene: TRBJ2-7

CDR3aa: CASSPQGRGGIGTDTQYF
CDR3nt: TGTGCCAGCAGCCCCCAAGGGAGGGGGGGAATTGGGACAGATACGCAGTATTTT
d_gene: NA
v_gene: TRBV3-1
abundance: many
j_gene: TRBJ2-3

CDR3aa: CATSRDRVRLEKLFF
CDR3nt: TGTGCCACCAGCAGAGATCGGGTCCGACTGGAAAAACTGTTTTTT
d_gene: NA
v_gene: TRBV15
abundance: NA
j_gene: TRBJ1-4

CDR3aa: CASSPPLAGRYEQFF
CDR3nt: TGCGCCAGCAGCCCCCCACTAGCGGGGAGATATGAGCAGTTCTTC
d_gene: TRBD2
v_gene: TRBV4-1
abundance: many
j_gene: TRBJ2-1

CDR3aa: CASSSPVIGEQYF
CDR3nt: TGTGCCAGCAGCTCCCCCGTAATCGGCGAGCAGTACTTC
d_gene: NA
v_gene: TRBV7-2
abundance: many
j_gene: TRBJ2-7